Following are 7 T cell receptor beta chains from one sample sequenced in a study of tumor-infiltrating lymphocytes in primary liver carcinoma. TCR beta cDNA was prepared out of approximately 470 ng total RNA by means of a constant-region primer. TCR beta libraries came from three nested multiplex PCR rounds using slightly modified ARM-PCR. TRBV1-TRBV30 forward primers paired with a C-beta reverse primer drove the first two PCR rounds, roughly 10 cycles each. TCRdb re-called the multiplex PCR reads with MiXCR, one entry per CDR3 protein. The sample includes 100,000 to 150,000 distinct CDR3 sequences, 55% to 75% of them seen just once. Unsorted bulk tissue (about 18-30 mg) underwent RNA and DNA co-extraction. Input material: liver tumor tissue from sampling region 3. As to subset: tumor region T3, left-lateral pole. These receptor sequences come from a woman aged 60 to 75 with primary liver carcinoma and hepatitis B virus infection.

The rearrangement links TRBV11-2 to TRBJ1-3, with D unresolved. Germline V gives CDR1 SGHAT, CDR2 FQNNGV. The V and J ends lost 8 bases and 12 bases respectively, with 14 bases between them. The CDR3 consists of 11 residues. CDR3 loop: CASARGDNIYF. The CDR3 DNA reads as TGTGCCAGCGCCCGTGGTGACAACATATATTTT.

Regarding this clonotype: The junction and the germline gene differ at one end; a read error may be behind it. The chain joins TRBV11-3 to TRBJ2-1; perhaps TRBD2 as D (6 bases). The CDR3 has 17 residues. Per the germline V gene, CDR1 is SGHNT and CDR2 is YENEEA. In DNA form, the CDR3 reads TGTGCCAGCAGTTCCCGGAGGGCGCGGACCATGGGCAATGGGCAGTTCTTC. Protein product: CASSSRRARTMGNGQFF.

Details on this clonotype: The final CDR3 position lacks the conserved phenylalanine or tryptophan, pointing to a likely read error. Because the CDR3's place on the DNA is in doubt, the DNA is left out and the CDR3 is given as listed by TCRdb. CDR3 region: CAGSDRMNTESFL. The chain uses TRBV19 and TRBJ1-1; the DNA was not used to check the table's D call, TRBD1. The CDR3 region is 13 residues in length, termini included. CDR1 LNHDA and CDR2 SQIVND come from the germline V gene (reference sequence).

J is TRBJ2-1 and V is TRBV11-2, with 12 bases fitting TRBD2. After removal of 1 base from V and 6 bases from J, the junction contained 10 bases not matched to a gene. Germline V lookup: CDR1 SGHAT, CDR2 FQNNGV. CDR3 length: 18 residues. The CDR3 DNA is TGTGCCAGCAGCTTAGCCTCCCTAGCGGGAGGGCATAGCAATGAGCAGTTCTTC. Protein product: CASSLASLAGGHSNEQFF.

With regard to this clonotype: This may be a read error, as it is one base from a much larger clone. The chain employs TRBV13 and TRBJ2-7, with D possibly matching TRBD2 (6 bases). CDR1 and CDR2 from the germline V gene are PRHDT and FYEKMQ (reference sequence). The length of the CDR3 is 15 residues. The CDR3 region has the DNA TGTGCCAGCAGCTTCTTTTCGCGGGAATCGTACGAGCAGCACTTC. Amino acids: CASSFFSRESYEQHF.

A note on this clonotype: In this CDR3 the conserved last residue, phenylalanine or tryptophan, is missing, so a read error is likely. CDR3 region: CASSFQGWFDEQFV. CDR3 nucleotides: TGCGCCAGCAGCTTCCAGGGGTGGTTCGATGAGCAGTTCGTC. The chain carries TRBV5-1 and TRBJ2-1; a weak D match, TRBD1 (6 bases). The CDR3 is 14 amino acids. Trimming removed 2 bases from V and 8 bases from J, with 14 bases in between. Germline loops: CDR1 SGHRS, CDR2 YFSETQ.

The chain couples TRBV29-1 to TRBJ2-1; tentatively, D is TRBD1 or TRBD2 (5 bases each). The CDR3 is 13 amino acids. From germline, CDR1 is SQVTM and CDR2 ANQGSEA. Trimming removed 7 bases from V and 10 bases from J, with 20 bases in between. The CDR3 bases are TGCAGCGCCACGGGACCCTCCTCCTACGAGCAGTTCTTC. It codes for CSATGPSSYEQFF.